The T cell receptor (beta chain) described here comes from a study of T cells in localized non-small cell lung cancer. Produced via immunoSEQ multiplex PCR; TCRdb's table is partial and in-frame only. The sample holds 55,000 or so clones, about 78% seen once. Whole-study findings and limits: A denser population of T cells in blood accompanied longer overall survival.

Points on this clone: Its antigen remains unidentified. Mismatch with germline at one junction end may stem from a read error. The same CDR3 is also encoded by other DNA sequences in this sample.

Germline CDR1 and CDR2: SNHLY and FYNNEI. The CDR3 runs to 15 residues. The V gene is TRBV2, the J gene TRBJ1-1; TRBD1 matches 7 bases. The sequence came from a woman between 35 and 75 years old with stage II lung adenocarcinoma. The sample here was PBMCs, taken before any cancer treatment. CDR3 nucleotides: TGTGCCAGCAGGAAGGAGGGACAGACAAACACTGAAGCCTTCTTT. Its protein product is CASRKEGQTNTEAFF.